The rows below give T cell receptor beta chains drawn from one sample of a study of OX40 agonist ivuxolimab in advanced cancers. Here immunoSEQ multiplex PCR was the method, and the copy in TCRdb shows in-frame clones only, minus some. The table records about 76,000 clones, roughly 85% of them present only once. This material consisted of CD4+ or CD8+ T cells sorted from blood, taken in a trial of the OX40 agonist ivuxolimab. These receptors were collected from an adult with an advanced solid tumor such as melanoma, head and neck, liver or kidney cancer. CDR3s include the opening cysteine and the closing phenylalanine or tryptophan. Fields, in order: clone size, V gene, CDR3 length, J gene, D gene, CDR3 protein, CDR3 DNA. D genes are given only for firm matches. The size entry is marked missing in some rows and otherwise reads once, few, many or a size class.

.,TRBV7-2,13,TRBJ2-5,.,CASSPRVGETQYF,TGTGCCAGCAGCCCCAGGGTGGGAGAGACCCAGTACTTC
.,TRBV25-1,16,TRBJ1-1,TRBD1,CASVSGTGGPPFEAFF,TGTGCCAGCGTGTCGGGGACAGGGGGCCCCCCTTTCGAAGCTTTCTTT
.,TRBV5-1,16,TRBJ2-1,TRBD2,CASRRTGTSGVNEQFF,TGCGCCAGCAGACGAACCGGGACTAGCGGGGTGAATGAGCAGTTCTTC
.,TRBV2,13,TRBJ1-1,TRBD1,CASRGQGNTEAFF,TGTGCCAGCAGGGGACAGGGAAACACTGAAGCTTTCTTT
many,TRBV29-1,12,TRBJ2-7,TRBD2,CSAGEGRYEQYF,TGCAGCGCCGGGGAGGGACGGTACGAGCAGTACTTC
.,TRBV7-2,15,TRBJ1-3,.,CASSLYTGRGNTIYF,TGTGCCAGCAGCTTATATACGGGAAGAGGAAACACCATATATTTT
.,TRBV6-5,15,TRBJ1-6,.,CASSTGPPSPSPLHF,TGTGCCAGCAGTACTGGGCCTCCTTCTCCTTCACCCCTCCACTTT
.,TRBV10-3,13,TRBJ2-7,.,CAIRVDTSYEQYF,TGTGCCATCCGCGTGGACACCTCCTACGAGCAGTACTTC
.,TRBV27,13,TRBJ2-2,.,CASKSGAGGELFF,TGTGCCAGCAAATCGGGGGCGGGCGGGGAGCTGTTTTTT
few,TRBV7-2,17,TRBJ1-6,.,CASSSPSGVGYNSPLHF,TGTGCCAGCAGCTCCCCCAGTGGGGTGGGCTATAATTCACCCCTCCACTTT
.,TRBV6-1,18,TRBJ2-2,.,CASSGFPGRGSNTGELFF,TGTGCCAGCAGTGGCTTCCCGGGACGGGGGTCGAACACCGGGGAGCTGTTTTTT
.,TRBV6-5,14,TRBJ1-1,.,CASTTAAGVTEAFF,TGTGCCAGCACCACAGCGGCGGGGGTCACTGAAGCTTTCTTT
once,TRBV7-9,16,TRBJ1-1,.,CASSSPAAGRGTEAFF,TGTGCCAGCAGCTCCCCTGCGGCGGGCAGGGGCACTGAAGCTTTCTTT
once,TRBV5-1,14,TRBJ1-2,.,CASSALGNNYGYTF,TGCGCCAGCAGCGCATTAGGGAATAACTATGGCTACACCTTC
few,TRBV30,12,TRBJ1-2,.,CAWSGELGGYTF,TGTGCCTGGAGCGGGGAGCTGGGTGGCTACACCTTC
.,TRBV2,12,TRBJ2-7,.,CASTTQGYEQYF,TGTGCCAGCACCACACAGGGTTACGAGCAGTACTTC
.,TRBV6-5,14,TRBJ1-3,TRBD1,CASKIGQAGNTIYF,TGTGCCAGCAAGATCGGACAGGCTGGAAACACCATATATTTT
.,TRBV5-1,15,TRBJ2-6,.,CASSLSVSGANVLTF,TGCGCCAGCAGCTTGAGTGTTTCTGGGGCCAACGTCCTGACTTTC
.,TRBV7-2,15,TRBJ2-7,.,CASSLSGDVSYEQYF,TGTGCCAGCAGCTTGTCCGGGGACGTATCCTACGAGCAGTACTTC
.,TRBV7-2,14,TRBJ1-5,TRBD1,CASSLGQGNQPQHF,TGTGCCAGCAGCCTCGGACAGGGCAATCAGCCCCAGCATTTT
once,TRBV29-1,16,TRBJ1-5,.,CSVDRSKGGSNQPQHF,TGCAGCGTTGACCGCAGTAAAGGGGGGAGCAATCAGCCCCAGCATTTT
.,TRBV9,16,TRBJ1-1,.,CASSASQGRPTTEAFF,TGTGCCAGCAGCGCCTCGCAGGGACGGCCCACCACTGAAGCTTTCTTT
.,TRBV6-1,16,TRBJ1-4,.,CASSEGPAGDFEKLFF,TGTGCCAGCAGTGAAGGTCCAGCGGGGGATTTCGAAAAACTGTTTTTT
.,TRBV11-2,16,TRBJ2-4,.,CASSLGREIAKNIQYF,TGTGCCAGCAGCTTGGGTCGGGAGATAGCCAAAAACATTCAGTACTTC
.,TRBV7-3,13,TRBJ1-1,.,CASSLTSAGEAFF,TGTGCCAGCAGCTTAACAAGCGCAGGTGAAGCTTTCTTT
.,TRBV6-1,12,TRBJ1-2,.,CASSSRNYGYTF,TGTGCCAGCAGTTCTCGCAACTATGGCTACACCTTC
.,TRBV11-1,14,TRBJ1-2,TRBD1,CASSTGTANYGYTF,TGTGCCAGCAGTACCGGGACAGCTAACTATGGCTACACCTTC
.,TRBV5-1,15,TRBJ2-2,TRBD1,CASSAQGAYTGELFF,TGCGCCAGCAGCGCACAGGGGGCTTACACCGGGGAGCTGTTTTTT
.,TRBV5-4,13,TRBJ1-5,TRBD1,CASSWDRAQPQHF,TGTGCCAGCAGCTGGGACAGGGCTCAGCCCCAGCATTTT
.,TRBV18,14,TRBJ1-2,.,CASSPPLVNYGYTF,TGTGCCAGCTCACCACCGTTAGTGAACTATGGCTACACCTTC
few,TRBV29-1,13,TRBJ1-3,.,CSAWEGAGNTIYF,TGCAGCGCCTGGGAGGGGGCTGGAAACACCATATATTTT
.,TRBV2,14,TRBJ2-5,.,CASSDRGTQQAQYF,TGTGCCAGCAGTGACAGAGGGACCCAGCAAGCCCAGTACTTC
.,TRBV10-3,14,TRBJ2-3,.,CAISERVSTDTQYF,TGTGCCATCAGTGAGAGGGTTAGCACAGATACGCAGTATTTT
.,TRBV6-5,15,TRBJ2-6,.,CASSYGRSGANVLTF,TGTGCCAGCAGTTACGGTCGCTCTGGGGCCAACGTCCTGACTTTC
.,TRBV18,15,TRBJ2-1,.,CASSPVGGVGYEQFF,TGTGCCAGCTCACCCGTAGGTGGGGTCGGTTACGAGCAGTTCTTC
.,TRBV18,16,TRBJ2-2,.,CASSPLTLGNTGELFF,TGTGCCAGCTCTCCCCTGACTCTAGGGAACACCGGGGAGCTGTTTTTT
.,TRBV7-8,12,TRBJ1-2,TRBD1,CASSAWDSGYTF,TGTGCCAGCAGCGCATGGGACAGTGGCTACACCTTC
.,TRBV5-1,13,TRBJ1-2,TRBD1,CASSQDRVSGYTF,TGCGCCAGCAGCCAGGACAGGGTTTCTGGCTACACCTTC
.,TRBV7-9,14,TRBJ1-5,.,CASSLGGGGQPQHF,TGTGCCAGCAGCTTAGGGGGTGGCGGTCAGCCCCAGCATTTT
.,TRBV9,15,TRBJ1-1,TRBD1,CASSPRTGGTTEAFF,TGTGCCAGCAGCCCACGGACAGGGGGGACCACTGAAGCTTTCTTT
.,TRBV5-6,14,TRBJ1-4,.,CASSLGWGAQKLFF,TGTGCCAGCAGCTTGGGGTGGGGAGCCCAAAAACTGTTTTTT
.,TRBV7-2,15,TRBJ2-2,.,CASSPRASNTGELFF,TGTGCCAGCAGCCCCCGGGCTTCGAACACCGGGGAGCTGTTTTTT
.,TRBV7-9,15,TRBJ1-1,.,CASSPEGGKNTEAFF,TGTGCCAGCAGCCCAGAGGGGGGGAAGAACACTGAAGCTTTCTTT
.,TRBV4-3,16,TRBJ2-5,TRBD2,CASSLRLAGGGETQYF,TGCGCCAGCAGCCTCCGACTAGCGGGGGGAGGGGAGACCCAGTACTTC
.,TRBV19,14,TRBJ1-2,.,CASSPTVTNYGYTF,TGTGCCAGTAGTCCGACCGTGACTAACTATGGCTACACCTTC
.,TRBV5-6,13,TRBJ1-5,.,CASSPGGNQPQHF,TGTGCCAGCAGCCCTGGGGGAAATCAGCCCCAGCATTTT
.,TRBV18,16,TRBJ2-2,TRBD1,CASSLRTGGNTGELFF,TGTGCCAGCTCACTAAGAACAGGGGGCAACACCGGGGAGCTGTTTTTT